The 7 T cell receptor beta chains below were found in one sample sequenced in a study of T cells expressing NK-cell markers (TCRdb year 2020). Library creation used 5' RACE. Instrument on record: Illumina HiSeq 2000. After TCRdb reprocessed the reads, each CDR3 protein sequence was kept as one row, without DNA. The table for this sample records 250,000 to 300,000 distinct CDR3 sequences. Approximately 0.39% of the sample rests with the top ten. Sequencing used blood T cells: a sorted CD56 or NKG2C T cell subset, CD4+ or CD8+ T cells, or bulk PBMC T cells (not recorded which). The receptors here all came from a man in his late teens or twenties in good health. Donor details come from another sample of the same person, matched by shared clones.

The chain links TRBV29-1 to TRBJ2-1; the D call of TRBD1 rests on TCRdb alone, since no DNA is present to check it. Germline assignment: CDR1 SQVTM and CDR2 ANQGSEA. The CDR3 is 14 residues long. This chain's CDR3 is CSVDRGTENNEQFF.

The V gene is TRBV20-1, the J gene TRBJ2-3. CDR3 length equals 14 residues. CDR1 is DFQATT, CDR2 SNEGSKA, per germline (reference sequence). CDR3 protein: CSALGRQSTDTQYF.

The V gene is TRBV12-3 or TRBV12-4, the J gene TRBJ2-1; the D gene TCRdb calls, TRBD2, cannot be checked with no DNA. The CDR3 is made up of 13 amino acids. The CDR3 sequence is CAIETGLAGVQFF.

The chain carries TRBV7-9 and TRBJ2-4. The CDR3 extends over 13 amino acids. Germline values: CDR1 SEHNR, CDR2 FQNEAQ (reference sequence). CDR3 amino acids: CASSLTRWDIQYF. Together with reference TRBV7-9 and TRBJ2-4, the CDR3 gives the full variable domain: DTGVSQNPRHKITKRGQNVTFRCDPISEHNRLYWYRQTLGQGPEFLTYFQNEAQLEKSRLLSDRFSAERPKGSFSTLEIQRTEQGDSAMYLCASSLTRWDIQYFGAGTRLSVL.

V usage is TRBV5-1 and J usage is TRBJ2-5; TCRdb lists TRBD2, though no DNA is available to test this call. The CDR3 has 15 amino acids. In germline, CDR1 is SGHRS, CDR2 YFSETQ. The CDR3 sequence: CASSIVAGESETQYF.

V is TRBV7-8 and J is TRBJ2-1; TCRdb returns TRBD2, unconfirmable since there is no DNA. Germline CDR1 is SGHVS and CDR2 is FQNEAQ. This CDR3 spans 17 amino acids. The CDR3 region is CASSLAVGGSSYNEQFF.

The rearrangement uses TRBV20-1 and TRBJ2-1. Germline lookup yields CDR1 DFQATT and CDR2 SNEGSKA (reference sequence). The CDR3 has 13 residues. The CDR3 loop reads CSASDTSYNEQFF.